This is a list of T cell receptor beta chains from one sample in a study of CD8 T cells in ankylosing spondylitis. Via MiXCR, TCRdb re-called the 5' RACE reads, giving one row per CDR3 protein. Among about 240,000 distinct CDR3 sequences listed, around a tenth were seen once. The material sequenced was blood, either unsorted or a sorted T cell fraction (not recorded which). These receptors all stem from a male donor with ankylosing spondylitis or in good health (not recorded which). The CDR3 runs from the conserved cysteine through the conserved F or W. Fields, in order: clone size, CDR3 length, D gene, J gene, V gene, CDR3 DNA, CDR3 protein. A D gene is named only where the DNA matches it firmly. Clone sizes are given selectively: once, few, many, or a class where the clone is expanded.

>many|12|-|TRBJ2-1|TRBV5-1
TGCGCCAGCAGCTCGGACAGCAATGAGCAGTTCTTC
CASSSDSNEQFF
>many|15|-|TRBJ1-2|TRBV7-9
TGTGCCAGCAGCGTAAGAACAGGATTTAACTATGGCTACACCTTC
CASSVRTGFNYGYTF
>many|16|TRBD2|TRBJ2-7|TRBV5-1
TGCGCCAGCAGCTCCGACGGACTAGCGGGAGCTCGTGAGCAGTACTTC
CASSSDGLAGAREQYF
>-|14|TRBD1|TRBJ2-5|TRBV6-5
TGTGCCAGCAGTTCCGGGACAGGGTCAGAGACCCAGTACTTC
CASSSGTGSETQYF
>many|14|TRBD2|TRBJ2-1|TRBV9
TGTGCCAGCAGCGGGACTAGCCGGACGAATGAGCAGTTCTTC
CASSGTSRTNEQFF
>many|12|-|TRBJ2-7|TRBV10-2
TGCGCCAGCAGTGAGTCGGCCTACGAGCAGTACTTC
CASSESAYEQYF
>-|14|-|TRBJ1-2|TRBV29-1
TGCAGCGTTGAAAGCCCGGCGTACTACTATGGCTACACCTTC
CSVESPAYYYGYTF
>many|13|-|TRBJ2-5|TRBV20-1
TGCAGTGCTAGATCCCCAACGGGGGAGACCCAGTACTTC
CSARSPTGETQYF
>-|13|-|TRBJ1-2|TRBV11-2
TGTGCCAGCAGCCCATCAGCCATCTATGGCTACACCTTC
CASSPSAIYGYTF
>many|15|TRBD1|TRBJ2-1|TRBV24-1
TGTGCCACCAGTGACGGACAGGGGGTCCACAATGAGCAGTTCTTC
CATSDGQGVHNEQFF
>-|13|-|TRBJ2-7|TRBV7-6
TGTGCCAGCAGCTTAGCCTTCAACTACGAGCAGTACTTC
CASSLAFNYEQYF
>-|15|-|TRBJ2-7|TRBV5-6
TGTGCCAGCAGCTTATGGCAGGGTTATGTAAACGAGCAGTACTTC
CASSLWQGYVNEQYF
>many|13|-|TRBJ2-4|TRBV9
TGTGCCAGCAGCGAGGGGTCGGAGTCCATTCAGTACTTC
CASSEGSESIQYF
>many|13|TRBD1|TRBJ2-7|TRBV12-5
TGTGCTAGTGGTCCGGGACAGGGTTACGAGCAGTACTTC
CASGPGQGYEQYF
>-|13|-|TRBJ1-1|TRBV3-1
TGTGCCAGCAGCCCCGGACCCCCGGTCGAAGCTTTCTTT
CASSPGPPVEAFF
>few|16|TRBD2|TRBJ2-3|TRBV5-6
TGTGCCAGCAGCCCGGGACTAGCGGTCCGCACAGATACGCAGTATTTT
CASSPGLAVRTDTQYF
>many|14|-|TRBJ1-1|TRBV9
TGTGCCAGCAGCGTAGCCGGAATGAACACTGAAGCTTTCTTT
CASSVAGMNTEAFF
>many|17|-|TRBJ2-6|TRBV5-1
TGCGCCAGCAGCCCGGACGGACGCTCTTCTGGGGCCAACGTCCTGACTTTC
CASSPDGRSSGANVLTF
>many|13|-|TRBJ1-3|TRBV3-1
TGTGCCAGCAGCCAAGAGGCTCTAAACACCATATATTTT
CASSQEALNTIYF